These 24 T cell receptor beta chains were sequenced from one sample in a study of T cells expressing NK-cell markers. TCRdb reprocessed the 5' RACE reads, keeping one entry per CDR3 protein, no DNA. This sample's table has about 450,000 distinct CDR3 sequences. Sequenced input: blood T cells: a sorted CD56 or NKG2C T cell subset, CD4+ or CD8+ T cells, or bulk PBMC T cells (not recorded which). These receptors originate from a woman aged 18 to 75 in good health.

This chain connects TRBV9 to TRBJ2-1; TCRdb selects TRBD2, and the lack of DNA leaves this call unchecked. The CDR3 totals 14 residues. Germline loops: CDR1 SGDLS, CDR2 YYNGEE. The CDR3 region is CASSGGVSYSEQFF.

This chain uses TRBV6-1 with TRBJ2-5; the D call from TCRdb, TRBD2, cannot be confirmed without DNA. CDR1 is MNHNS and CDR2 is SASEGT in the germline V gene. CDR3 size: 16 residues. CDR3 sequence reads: CASSLSGRALQETQYF.

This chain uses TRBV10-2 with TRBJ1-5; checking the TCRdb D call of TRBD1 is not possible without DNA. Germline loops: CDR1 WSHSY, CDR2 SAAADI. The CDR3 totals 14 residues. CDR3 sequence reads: CASNRVGSNQPQHF.

CDR3 sequence reads: CASSYGTGIYEQFF. This rearrangement joins TRBV6-5 to TRBJ2-1; checking the TCRdb D call of TRBD1 is not possible without DNA. Germline V gene lookup returns CDR1 MNHEY and CDR2 SVGAGI. This CDR3 is built from 14 residues.

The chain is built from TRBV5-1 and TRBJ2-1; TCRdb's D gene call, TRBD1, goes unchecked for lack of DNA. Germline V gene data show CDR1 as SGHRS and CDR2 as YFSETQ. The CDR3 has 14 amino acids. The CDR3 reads CASSAQGQGVEQFF.

The CDR3 spells CASSFRNEQFF. The gene calls are TRBV12-3 or TRBV12-4 and TRBJ2-1. The CDR3 spans 11 residues.

CDR3 sequence: CASSTRTTGTGLNNNEQFF. The rearrangement uses TRBV28 and TRBJ2-1; TCRdb reports TRBD1, a call that lacks DNA to check it against. Germline loops: CDR1 MDHEN, CDR2 SYDVKM. The CDR3 loop spans 19 amino acids.

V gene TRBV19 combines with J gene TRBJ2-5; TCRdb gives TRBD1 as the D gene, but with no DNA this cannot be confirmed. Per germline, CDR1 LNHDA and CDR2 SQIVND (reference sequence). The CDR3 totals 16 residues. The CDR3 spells CASSIGSGTGQETQYF. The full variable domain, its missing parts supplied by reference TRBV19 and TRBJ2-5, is DGGITQSPKYLFRKEGQNVTLSCEQNLNHDAMYWYRQDPGQGLRLIYYSQIVNDFQKGDIAEGYSVSREKKESFPLTVTSAQKNPTAFYLCASSIGSGTGQETQYFGPGTRLLVL.

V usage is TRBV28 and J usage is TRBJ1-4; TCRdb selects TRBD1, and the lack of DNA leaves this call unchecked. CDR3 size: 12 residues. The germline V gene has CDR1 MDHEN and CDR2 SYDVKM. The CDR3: CATGQRNEKLFF.

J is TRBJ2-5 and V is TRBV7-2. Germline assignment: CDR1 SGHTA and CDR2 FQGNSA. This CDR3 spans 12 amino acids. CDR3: CASSFFLETQYF.

The CDR3 region is CSARWGQGSNEQFF. V and J are TRBV20-1 and TRBJ2-1; no DNA is available, so the TRBD1 call from TCRdb remains unchecked. This CDR3 has 14 residues. Germline CDR1 and CDR2: DFQATT and SNEGSKA (reference sequence).

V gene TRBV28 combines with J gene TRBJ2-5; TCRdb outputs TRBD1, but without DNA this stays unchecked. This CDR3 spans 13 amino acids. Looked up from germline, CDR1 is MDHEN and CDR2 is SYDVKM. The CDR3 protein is CASSWPPSETQYF.

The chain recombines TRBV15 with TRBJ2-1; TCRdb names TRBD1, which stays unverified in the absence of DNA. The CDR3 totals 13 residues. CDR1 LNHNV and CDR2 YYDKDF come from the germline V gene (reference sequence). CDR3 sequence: CATNPGQGDEQFF.

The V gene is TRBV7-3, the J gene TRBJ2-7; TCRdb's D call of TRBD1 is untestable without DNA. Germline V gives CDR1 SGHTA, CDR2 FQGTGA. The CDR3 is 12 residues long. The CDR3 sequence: CASSGGSHEQYF.

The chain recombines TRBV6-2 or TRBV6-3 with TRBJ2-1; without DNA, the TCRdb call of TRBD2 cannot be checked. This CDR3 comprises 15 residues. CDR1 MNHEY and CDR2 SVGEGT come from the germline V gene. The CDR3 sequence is CASTIGTSGSNEQFF.

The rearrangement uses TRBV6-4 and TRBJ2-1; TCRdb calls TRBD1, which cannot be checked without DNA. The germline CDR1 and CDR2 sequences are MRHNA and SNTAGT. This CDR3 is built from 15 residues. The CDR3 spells CASRSGRGPYNEQFF.

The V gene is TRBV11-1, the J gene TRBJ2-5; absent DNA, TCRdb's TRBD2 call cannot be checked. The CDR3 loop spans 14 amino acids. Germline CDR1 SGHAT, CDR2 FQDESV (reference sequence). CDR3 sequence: CASSLLGGPETQYF.

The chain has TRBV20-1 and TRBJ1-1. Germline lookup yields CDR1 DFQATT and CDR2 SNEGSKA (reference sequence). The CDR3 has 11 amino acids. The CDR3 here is CSAHMNTEAFF.

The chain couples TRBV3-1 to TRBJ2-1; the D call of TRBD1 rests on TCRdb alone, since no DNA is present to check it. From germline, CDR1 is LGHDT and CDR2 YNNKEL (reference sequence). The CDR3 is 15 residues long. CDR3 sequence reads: CASSQVSGGRVEQFF.

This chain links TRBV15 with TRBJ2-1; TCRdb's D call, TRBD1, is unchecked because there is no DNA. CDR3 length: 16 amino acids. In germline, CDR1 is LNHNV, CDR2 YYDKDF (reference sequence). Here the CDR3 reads CATSTSRMVRGNEQFF.

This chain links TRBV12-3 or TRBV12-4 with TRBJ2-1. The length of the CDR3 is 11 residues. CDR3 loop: CAKASGNEQFF.

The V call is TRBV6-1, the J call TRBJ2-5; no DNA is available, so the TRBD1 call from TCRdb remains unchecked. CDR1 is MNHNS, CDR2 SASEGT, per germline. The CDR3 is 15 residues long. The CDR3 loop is CASSETGFLNRAQYF.

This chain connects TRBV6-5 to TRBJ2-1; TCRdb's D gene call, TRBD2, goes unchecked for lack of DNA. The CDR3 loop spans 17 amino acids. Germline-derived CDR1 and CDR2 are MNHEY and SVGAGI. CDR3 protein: CASSYSRGLLSSGEQFF.

The CDR3 sequence is CASSSSVYGYTF. The V gene is TRBV28, the J gene TRBJ1-2. In germline, CDR1 is MDHEN, CDR2 SYDVKM. The CDR3 is made up of 12 amino acids.